The next 13 T cell receptor beta chains were all read from a single sample in a study of blood T cells in healthy people across ages. Next came a second PCR, run for roughly 6 to 11 cycles, which used a sample-barcoded 5' primer along with a J-beta primer mix. TCRdb itself ran the 5' RACE reads through MiXCR, one entry per CDR3 protein. Among 800,000 or so distinct CDR3 sequences, around 25% were seen once, and the ten largest hold approximately 4%. These data were likewise used in another study, on T cells of mothers and their children.

Sequencing was done on a sample of blood. All receptors come from a boy under 18 in good health.

The genes are TRBV20-1 and TRBJ2-7, with D perhaps matching TRBD1 or TRBD2 (6 bases each). CDR1 and CDR2 (germline): DFQATT, SNEGSKA (reference sequence). The CDR3 runs 14 residues. Between the trimmed V and J ends, which lost 5 bases and 2 bases, there was a span of 16 bases. The CDR3 is CSAVGGTQPYEQYF. The CDR3 DNA reads as TGCAGTGCTGTAGGGGGGACACAGCCCTACGAGCAGTACTTC.

This clonotype was observed a few times. The chain has TRBV20-1 and TRBJ2-1, with 9 bases that match TRBD1. The CDR3 covers 15 residues. The germline V gene has CDR1 DFQATT and CDR2 SNEGSKA (reference sequence). Losses at the gene ends were 5 bases for V and 7 bases for J; bases not matched to a gene: 12. The CDR3, as DNA: TGCAGTGCTTCGGACGCCGGGACAGGGACGAATGAGCAGTTCTTC. Protein product: CSASDAGTGTNEQFF.

Only a few counts were recorded for this clonotype. This chain joins TRBV12-3 or TRBV12-4 and TRBJ2-1; the match to TRBD2 covers 9 bases. The CDR3 is 14 residues long. The trim removed 11 bases at V and 6 bases at J, leaving 11 bases unmatched. CDR3 nucleotides: TGTGCCTCCCAGGGTAATAGCGGGAGCAATGAGCAGTTCTTC. This gives the protein CASQGNSGSNEQFF.

The gene calls are TRBV28 and TRBJ2-7, with a possible D match to TRBD1 (6 bases). V gave up 6 bases and J gave up 3 bases, with 15 bases separating them. Germline lookup yields CDR1 MDHEN and CDR2 SYDVKM. The CDR3 sequence is 14 residues long. CDR3 region: CASRTAGTNYEQYF. The CDR3 nucleotides are TGTGCCAGCAGAACCGCCGGGACAAACTACGAGCAGTACTTC.

This clonotype came up a few times. V and J are TRBV6-2 or TRBV6-3 and TRBJ1-5; no definite D call. Trimming stripped 4 bases from V and 3 bases from J, with 10 bases between. Germline V gene data show CDR1 as MNHEY and CDR2 as SVGEGT. CDR3 size: 14 residues. The CDR3 nucleotides read TGTGCCAGCAGTTCCGGAACATCCAATCAGCCCCAGCATTTT. It yields the protein CASSSGTSNQPQHF.

This clonotype has more than one count but fewer than ten. The chain recombines TRBV24-1 with TRBJ2-5, with 13 bases aligning to TRBD2. Germline V gene data show CDR1 as KGHDR and CDR2 as SFDVKD. The V gene end was trimmed by 4 bases and the J gene end by 2 bases; junction bases not matched to a gene: 6. The CDR3 spans 17 residues. This CDR3 is CATSDPGLAGRQETQYF. The CDR3 nucleotides are TGTGCCACCAGTGACCCGGGACTAGCGGGACGTCAAGAGACCCAGTACTTC.

The table lists this clonotype with a few counts. The rearrangement uses TRBV28 and TRBJ1-4, with a weak D call TRBD1 (5 bases). Germline CDR1 MDHEN, CDR2 SYDVKM. V was shortened by 6 bases and J by 14 bases, with 16 bases between the two germline ends. CDR3 length equals 12 residues. The DNA for the CDR3 is TGTGCCAGCAGCCTGGGGCAGGGTCCTCTGTTTTTT. Translation gives CASSLGQGPLFF.

V and J are TRBV12-3 or TRBV12-4 and TRBJ2-2, with D unclear. The CDR3 has 12 amino acids. Trimming stripped 6 bases from V and 8 bases from J, with 10 bases between. CDR3: CASRPAVGELFF. DNA of the CDR3: TGTGCCAGCAGGCCCGCGGTAGGGGAGCTGTTTTTT.

The chain carries TRBV14 and TRBJ1-2, with D possibly TRBD1 on 6 matching bases. The V gene lost 2 bases and the J gene lost 2 bases, with 9 bases spanning the gap. The CDR3 extends over 14 amino acids. Germline V gives CDR1 SGHDN, CDR2 FVKESK. The CDR3 DNA reads as TGTGCCAGCAGCCAATACGACAGGAACTATGGCTACACCTTC. Translating it yields CASSQYDRNYGYTF. Full variable domain (outside the CDR3, taken from reference TRBV14 and TRBJ1-2): EAGVTQFPSHSVIEKGQTVTLRCDPISGHDNLYWYRRVMGKEIKFLLHFVKESKQDESGMPNNRFLAERTGGTYSTLKVQPAELEDSGVYFCASSQYDRNYGYTFGSGTRLTVV.

The genes are TRBV27 and TRBJ1-5; D is unresolved. The CDR3 extends over 14 amino acids. With 6 bases removed from V and 0 bases from J, the gap between germline ends came to 9 bases. The germline V gene encodes CDR1 MNHEY and CDR2 SMNVEV (reference sequence). CDR3 sequence: CASRKLYSNQPQHF. CDR3 DNA: TGTGCCAGCAGGAAACTCTATAGCAATCAGCCCCAGCATTTT.

The chain employs TRBV28 and TRBJ2-1; D gene uncertain. Per germline, CDR1 MDHEN and CDR2 SYDVKM. The V gene lost 8 bases and the J gene lost 3 bases, with 14 bases spanning the gap. The length of the CDR3 is 14 residues. This CDR3 is CASYEGGGYNEQFF. The CDR3 nucleotides are TGTGCCAGCTACGAAGGCGGCGGCTACAATGAGCAGTTCTTC.

This clonotype was detected many times. The gene calls are TRBV7-8 and TRBJ2-3, with a tentative D call TRBD1 (6 bases). From germline, CDR1 is SGHVS and CDR2 FQNEAQ. This CDR3 is built from 14 residues. V lost 8 bases and J 6 bases, leaving 18 bases between the germline ends. CDR3 in amino acids: CASLSWGLGDTQYF. The CDR3 DNA is TGTGCCAGCCTCTCTTGGGGGCTGGGGGATACGCAGTATTTT.

The rearrangement joins TRBV5-4 to TRBJ2-7; tentatively, D is TRBD1 or TRBD2 (5 bases each). The ends were cut back, 6 bases at V and 6 bases at J, with 16 bases in the middle. This CDR3 region has 13 residues. Germline lookup yields CDR1 SGHNT and CDR2 YYREEE (reference sequence). The CDR3: CASTDGLGGEQYF. The CDR3 nucleotides read TGTGCCAGCACCGACGGGCTTGGGGGCGAGCAGTACTTC. Complete variable domain (other parts from reference TRBV5-4 and TRBJ2-7): ETGVTQSPTHLIKTRGQQVTLRCSSQSGHNTVSWYQQALGQGPQFIFQYYREEENGRGNFPPRFSGLQFPNYSSELNVNALELDDSALYLCASTDGLGGEQYFGPGTRLTVT.